This TCR beta chain came from a study of T cell changes during pregnancy in multiple sclerosis. Only in-frame clones appear in the TCRdb table, and some are missing; sequencing was by immunoSEQ multiplex PCR. There are about 42,000 clones in the sample; roughly 90% occur only once, and roughly 1% lies in the top ten. Trimming took off 1 base at V and 6 bases at J, with 18 bases between the two ends. The CDR3 extends over 16 amino acids. The V gene's germline CDR1 is LGHNA and CDR2 YSLEER. This specimen was CD4+ T cells from peripheral blood mononuclear cells, taken in the second trimester of pregnancy. This rearrangement joins TRBV4-3 to TRBJ1-1; D might be TRBD1 (6 bases). The origin of this receptor is a female donor with multiple sclerosis, enrolled in a pregnancy study. CDR3 DNA: TGCGCCAGCAGCCAAGGAGAGACGAAGACAGGAGCTGAAGCTTTCTTT. Its protein product is CASSQGETKTGAEAFF.